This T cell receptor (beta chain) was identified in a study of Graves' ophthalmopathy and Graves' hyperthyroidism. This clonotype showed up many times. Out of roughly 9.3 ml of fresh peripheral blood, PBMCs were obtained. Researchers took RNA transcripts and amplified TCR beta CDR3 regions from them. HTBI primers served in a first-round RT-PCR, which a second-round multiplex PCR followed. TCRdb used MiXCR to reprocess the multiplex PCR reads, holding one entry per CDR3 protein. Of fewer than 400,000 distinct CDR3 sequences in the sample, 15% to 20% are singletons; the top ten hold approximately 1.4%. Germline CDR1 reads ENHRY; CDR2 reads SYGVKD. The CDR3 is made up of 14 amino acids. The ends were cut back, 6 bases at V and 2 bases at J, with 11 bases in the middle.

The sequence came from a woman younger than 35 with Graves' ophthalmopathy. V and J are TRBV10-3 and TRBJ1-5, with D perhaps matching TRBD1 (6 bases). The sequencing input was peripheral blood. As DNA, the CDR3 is TGTGCCATCAGACAGGGTTGGGGCAATCAGCCCCAGCATTTT. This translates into CAIRQGWGNQPQHF.